These 17 T cell receptor beta chains came from one sample sequenced in a study of a mutant IDH1 vaccine in newly diagnosed glioma. Time point: baseline, week 1 (first vaccination visit). Treatment given: pre-vaccination baseline after standard-of-care therapy. The data were produced by immunoSEQ multiplex PCR, yet TCRdb's version contains in-frame clones alone and is incomplete. The sample yields about 32,000 clones, over 75% seen once. Sequenced material: PBMCs, taken from a glioma patient treated with radiotherapy, temozolomide or both. The source of these receptors is a young man with glioma.

The count of this clone is one. This chain connects TRBV6-5 to TRBJ2-3, with 8 bases matching TRBD1. This CDR3 has 15 residues. Germline CDR1 and CDR2: MNHEY and SVGAGI. V trimming: 6 bases; J trimming: 3 bases; junction bases outside the gene matches: 8. The DNA for the CDR3 is TGTGCCAGCAGCCGACAGGGGCTGGGTACAGATACGCAGTATTTT. As protein: CASSRQGLGTDTQYF.

The rearrangement links TRBV6-1 to TRBJ1-2; tentatively, D is TRBD1 (6 bases). The CDR3 has 15 amino acids. V was trimmed by 4 bases and J by 4 bases, leaving 16 bases between them. Germline V gene data show CDR1 as MNHNS and CDR2 as SASEGT. CDR3 sequence (DNA): TGTGCCAGCAGTGCCGACAGGCTCGTGGGCTATGGCTACACCTTC. It specifies CASSADRLVGYGYTF.

The gene calls are TRBV7-9 and TRBJ2-5; TRBD1 or TRBD2 may be the D gene (6 bases each). Germline assignment: CDR1 SEHNR and CDR2 FQNEAQ (reference sequence). CDR3 length equals 17 residues. The V and J ends lost 2 bases and 5 bases respectively, with 21 bases between them. CDR3 sequence (DNA): TGTGCCAGCAGCTTATATTCTCCGGCAGGGGCGGGGGAGACCCAGTACTTC. Translated: CASSLYSPAGAGETQYF.

CDR3 sequence (DNA): TGTGCCAGCAGCGATCCTCTCGGGCCTTTTGAGGAAAAACTGTTTTTT. Protein: CASSDPLGPFEEKLFF. The V call is TRBV25-1, the J call TRBJ1-4, with D unclear. CDR1 is MGHDK and CDR2 is SYGVNS in the germline V gene. The CDR3 totals 16 residues. V lost 6 bases and J lost 8, with 22 bases in between. Drawing the rest from reference TRBV25-1 and TRBJ1-4, the complete variable domain is EADIYQTPRYLVIGTGKKITLECSQTMGHDKMYWYQQDPGMELHLIHYSYGVNSTEKGDLSSESTVSRIRTEHFPLTLESARPSHTSQYLCASSDPLGPFEEKLFFGSGTQLSVL.

This clone occurred a few times. V and J are TRBV11-3 and TRBJ2-1, with D perhaps given as TRBD1 or TRBD2 (5 bases each). V lost 0 bases and J 4 bases, leaving 10 bases between the germline ends. Germline CDR1 and CDR2: SGHNT and YENEEA. The CDR3 totals 15 residues. The CDR3 loop reads CASSLDGREYNEQFF. The CDR3 DNA follows: TGTGCCAGCAGCTTAGATGGCAGGGAGTACAATGAGCAGTTCTTC. Filled out from reference TRBV11-3 and TRBJ2-1, the complete variable domain reads EAGVVQSPRYKIIEKKQPVAFWCNPISGHNTLYWYLQNLGQGPELLIRYENEEAVDDSQLPKDRFSAERLKGVDSTLKIQPAELGDSAVYLCASSLDGREYNEQFFGPGTRLTVL.

The chain recombines TRBV27 with TRBJ2-3; D is ambiguous. This CDR3 has 14 amino acids. Germline CDR1 MNHEY, CDR2 SMNVEV (reference sequence). Trimming took 5 bases from V and 5 from J, leaving 14 bases between them. The CDR3 loop is CASSTNRARDTQYF. Written as DNA, the CDR3 is TGTGCCAGCAGTACCAACCGGGCGCGAGATACGCAGTATTTT.

This chain connects TRBV5-4 to TRBJ2-2, with 8 bases aligning to TRBD1. Germline V gene lookup returns CDR1 SGHNT and CDR2 YYREEE (reference sequence). The CDR3 has 16 residues. Trimming cost V 5 bases and J 0 bases; bases outside gene matches: 6. CDR3 protein: CASSPQGAANTGELFF. CDR3 DNA: TGTGCCAGCAGTCCCCAGGGGGCAGCGAACACCGGGGAGCTGTTTTTT.

J is TRBJ2-5 and V is TRBV30, with a tentative D call TRBD2 (6 bases). Per the germline V gene, CDR1 is GTSNPN and CDR2 is SVGIG (reference sequence). V was shortened by 3 bases and J by 2 bases, with 10 bases between the two germline ends. CDR3 size: 13 residues. The CDR3 protein is CAWSLGGQETQYF. The DNA for the CDR3 is TGTGCCTGGAGCCTGGGGGGTCAAGAGACCCAGTACTTC. The whole variable domain, filled in from reference TRBV30 and TRBJ2-5, reads SQTIHQWPATLVQPVGSPLSLECTVEGTSNPNLYWYRQAAGRGLQLLFYSVGIGQISSEVPQNLSASRPQDRQFILSSKKLLLSDSGFYLCAWSLGGQETQYFGPGTRLLVL.

This clone was seen a few times. The V call is TRBV30, the J call TRBJ1-2, with 8 bases lining up with TRBD1. Trimming took 4 bases from V and 5 from J; bases not matched to a gene: 6. The CDR3 is made up of 13 amino acids. The germline V gene encodes CDR1 GTSNPN and CDR2 SVGIG (reference sequence). Here the CDR3 DNA reads TGTGCCTGGACTACCACAGGGGGGTATGGCTACACCTTC. Amino acids: CAWTTTGGYGYTF.

In nucleotides, the CDR3 is TGTGCCAGCAGTGGGGATCTCACTGAAGCTTTCTTT. Translated: CASSGDLTEAFF. J is TRBJ1-1 and V is TRBV7-8; no firm D call. There are 12 residues in the CDR3. The V end lost 6 bases, the J end lost 4 bases, and 9 bases lay between the germline ends. Germline values: CDR1 SGHVS, CDR2 FQNEAQ.

This chain uses TRBV7-6 with TRBJ2-7, with a possible D match to TRBD1 (6 bases). The CDR3 runs 13 residues. Trimming shortened V by 5 bases and J by 3 bases, and 11 bases separated the two germline ends. CDR1 and CDR2 (germline): SGHVS, FNYEAQ. The CDR3 DNA follows: TGTGCCAGCAGCCAAAGGACAGACTACGAGCAGTACTTC. Amino acid sequence: CASSQRTDYEQYF.

The chain employs TRBV6-4 and TRBJ1-2; perhaps TRBD1 as D (6 bases). Trimming shortened V by 4 bases and J by 4 bases, and 16 bases separated the two germline ends. The V gene's germline CDR1 is MRHNA and CDR2 SNTAGT. The CDR3 contains 15 residues. Here the CDR3 reads CASSAGTFGGYGYTF. In DNA, the CDR3 is TGTGCCAGCAGTGCCGGGACATTTGGAGGCTATGGCTACACCTTC.

The chain has TRBV5-1 and TRBJ2-2, with D unclear. In germline, CDR1 is SGHRS, CDR2 YFSETQ. The ends were cut back, 5 bases at V and 5 bases at J, with 16 bases in the middle. The CDR3 is made up of 15 amino acids. CDR3 DNA: TGCGCCAGCAGTTTACTGGACCAGACTACCGGGGAGCTGTTTTTT. Amino acids: CASSLLDQTTGELFF. Full variable domain (outside the CDR3, taken from reference TRBV5-1 and TRBJ2-2): KAGVTQTPRYLIKTRGQQVTLSCSPISGHRSVSWYQQTPGQGLQFLFEYFSETQRNKGNFPGRFSGRQFSNSRSEMNVSTLELGDSALYLCASSLLDQTTGELFFGEGSRLTVL.

This clone is a singleton in its sample. The chain recombines TRBV9 with TRBJ1-4, with TRBD1 identical over 9 bases. Unmatched junction bases numbered 8, after V lost 3 bases and J lost 8 bases. The germline V gene has CDR1 SGDLS and CDR2 YYNGEE. The CDR3 loop spans 15 amino acids. CDR3: CASSAEQGAEEKLFF. In nucleotides, the CDR3 is TGTGCCAGCAGCGCCGAACAGGGGGCTGAGGAAAAACTGTTTTTT. The whole variable domain, filled in from reference TRBV9 and TRBJ1-4, reads DSGVTQTPKHLITATGQRVTLRCSPRSGDLSVYWYQQSLDQGLQFLIQYYNGEERAKGNILERFSAQQFPDLHSELNLSSLELGDSALYFCASSAEQGAEEKLFFGSGTQLSVL.

CDR3 loop: CASSLAAARANSPLHF. The CDR3 nucleotides read TGTGCCAGCAGCTTAGCGGCTGCACGAGCTAATTCACCCCTCCACTTT. The genes are TRBV7-2 and TRBJ1-6; D gene ambiguous. The germline gives CDR1 SGHTA, CDR2 FQGNSA. Deletions cut 0 bases from V and 6 bases from J, with 12 bases between. This CDR3 has 16 amino acids.

The gene calls are TRBV6-1 and TRBJ1-5; TRBD1 matches 9 bases. With V trimmed by 5 bases and J by 5 bases, 7 bases remained unmatched. The CDR3 is 15 residues long. CDR1 and CDR2 (germline): MNHNS, SASEGT. CDR3 amino acids: CASSKFGDRDQPQHF. The CDR3 DNA reads TGTGCCAGCAGTAAATTCGGGGACAGGGATCAGCCCCAGCATTTT.

V gene TRBV10-3 combines with J gene TRBJ1-5; D ambiguous. Trimming shortened V by 8 bases and J by 2 bases, and 7 bases separated the two germline ends. CDR3 length: 12 amino acids. Germline values: CDR1 ENHRY, CDR2 SYGVKD. CDR3 protein: CAIASGNQPQHF. Here the CDR3 DNA reads TGTGCCATCGCTTCGGGCAATCAGCCCCAGCATTTT.